The 25 T cell receptor beta chains below come from one sample, sequenced in a study of T cell responses to AZD1222 COVID-19 vaccine. Method: immunoSEQ multiplex PCR; TCRdb's copy keeps in-frame clones and lacks some. The sample lists about 120,000 clones, 88% occurring once. Specimen: peripheral blood, collected on day 0 of AZD1222 vaccination. Receptors were obtained from an adult in good health.

V gene TRBV27 combines with J gene TRBJ2-1, with unresolved D. V was clipped by 5 bases and J by 5 bases, with 13 bases between them. This CDR3 has 14 residues. In germline, CDR1 is MNHEY, CDR2 SMNVEV (reference sequence). DNA for the CDR3: TGTGCCAGCAGTATCATGGCGACCAACAATGAGCAGTTCTTC. It codes for CASSIMATNNEQFF.

The rearrangement joins TRBV4-1 to TRBJ1-4, with D possibly matching TRBD1 (6 bases). Trimming took 0 bases from V and 0 from J, leaving 11 bases between them. From germline, CDR1 is MGHRA and CDR2 YSYEKL. The CDR3 spans 17 residues. DNA of the CDR3: TGCGCCAGCAGCCAAGATCCCAGGGGCGCAACTAATGAAAAACTGTTTTTT. This sequence encodes CASSQDPRGATNEKLFF.

In this sample, this clone is medium-sized. The J gene is TRBJ1-6, the V gene TRBV4-2; weak D call: TRBD1 (6 bases). Germline CDR1 LGHNA, CDR2 YNFKEQ. With 4 bases removed from V and 7 bases from J, the gap between germline ends came to 17 bases. The CDR3 runs to 16 residues. The CDR3 DNA follows: TGTGCCAGCAGCCCCGCCGGGGGACAAGGGAATTCACCCCTCCACTTT. Translating it yields CASSPAGGQGNSPLHF.

V is TRBV18 and J is TRBJ2-7; the match to TRBD2 covers 13 bases. The CDR3 has 15 residues. V shed 4 bases and J 2 bases; nucleotides not matched to a gene: 2. Germline CDR1 is KGHSH and CDR2 is LQKENI. The CDR3 DNA is TGTGCCAGCTCACAGGGGACTAGCGGGGCCTACGAGCAGTACTTC. It encodes CASSQGTSGAYEQYF.

The V call is TRBV13, the J call TRBJ2-1, with D possibly being TRBD2 (6 bases). The CDR3 length is 15 residues. Germline CDR1 PRHDT, CDR2 FYEKMQ (reference sequence). Trimming took 1 base from V and 8 from J, leaving 15 bases between them. The CDR3 here is CASSLAGAVFDEQFF. Here the CDR3 DNA reads TGTGCCAGCAGCTTAGCGGGAGCGGTATTCGATGAGCAGTTCTTC.

The gene calls are TRBV29-1 and TRBJ2-7; 8 bases map to TRBD1. J lost 2 bases, V lost 2 bases, and 5 bases had no gene match. The CDR3 covers 14 residues. Germline assignment: CDR1 SQVTM and CDR2 ANQGSEA. CDR3 loop: CSVEPAGGPYEQYF. Here the CDR3 DNA reads TGCAGCGTTGAACCGGCAGGGGGCCCCTACGAGCAGTACTTC.

J is TRBJ1-4 and V is TRBV5-1; D possibly corresponds to TRBD1 (5 bases). There are 14 residues in the CDR3. Trimming cost V 1 base and J 3 bases, with 7 bases left between them. Germline assignment: CDR1 SGHRS and CDR2 YFSETQ. This CDR3 reads CASSLTGPNEKLFF. CDR3 bases: TGCGCCAGCAGCTTGACAGGTCCTAATGAAAAACTGTTTTTT.

The chain links TRBV18 to TRBJ1-2, with 9 bases identical to TRBD1. V lost 7 bases and J lost 8; bases outside the gene matches: 11. This CDR3 has 14 residues. Germline values: CDR1 KGHSH, CDR2 LQKENI. The CDR3 DNA is TGTGCCAGCTGGAGCGACAGGGGGGCCCACGGCTACACCTTC. Translating gives CASWSDRGAHGYTF.

V and J are TRBV28 and TRBJ1-2; no clear D gene. The length of the CDR3 is 14 residues. In germline, CDR1 is MDHEN, CDR2 SYDVKM. V lost 5 bases to trimming and J lost 3 bases, with 13 bases between them. The CDR3, as DNA: TGTGCCAGCAGTCGCACCTATAGCTACTATGGCTACACCTTC. Protein sequence: CASSRTYSYYGYTF.

The V call is TRBV28, the J call TRBJ1-2; a weak D match, TRBD1 (6 bases). CDR3 length: 13 residues. V dropped 3 bases and J dropped 7 bases, with 12 bases sitting between them. Germline lookup yields CDR1 MDHEN and CDR2 SYDVKM. CDR3 DNA: TGTGCCAGCAGTTTTCGGGGGGCTGGTGGCTACACCTTC. This codes for CASSFRGAGGYTF.

To note about this clone: The same CDR3 can be traced to other DNA sequences in this sample. CDR3 in DNA: TGCGCCAGCAGCCGAACAGGGACGAACACTGAAGCTTTCTTT. This codes for CASSRTGTNTEAFF. The genes are TRBV5-1 and TRBJ1-1; possibly TRBD1 for D (6 bases). V dropped 4 bases and J dropped 1 base, with 11 bases sitting between them. The CDR3 has 14 amino acids. Germline V lookup: CDR1 SGHRS, CDR2 YFSETQ.

The chain is built from TRBV9 and TRBJ1-2, with D perhaps matching TRBD1 (6 bases). V was cut by 0 bases and J by 4 bases, with 19 bases left in between. Germline V CDR1 and CDR2: SGDLS, YYNGEE. The CDR3 length is 17 residues. The CDR3 region is CASSVGIGRGTSYGYTF. The DNA for the CDR3 is TGTGCCAGCAGCGTAGGGATCGGGAGGGGGACAAGCTATGGCTACACCTTC.

This clone turned up a few times. The chain has TRBV30 and TRBJ2-7; 8 bases fit TRBD1. V dropped 1 base and J dropped 2; count of bases not matched to a gene: 7. This CDR3 region has 15 residues. The germline CDR1 and CDR2 sequences are GTSNPN and SVGIG (reference sequence). The CDR3 sequence: CAWSGGTGRPYEQYF. The DNA of the CDR3 is TGTGCCTGGAGTGGGGGGACAGGTCGACCCTACGAGCAGTACTTC. The full variable domain, its missing parts supplied by reference TRBV30 and TRBJ2-7, is SQTIHQWPATLVQPVGSPLSLECTVEGTSNPNLYWYRQAAGRGLQLLFYSVGIGQISSEVPQNLSASRPQDRQFILSSKKLLLSDSGFYLCAWSGGTGRPYEQYFGPGTRLTVT.

The gene calls are TRBV7-9 and TRBJ1-5; D might be TRBD1 (6 bases). Trimming pared 1 base from V and 4 bases from J, leaving 11 bases between. The CDR3 is 15 residues long. CDR1 is SEHNR and CDR2 is FQNEAQ in the germline V gene (reference sequence). The CDR3 bases are TGTGCCAGCAGCTTAGGGGGGGGCACGAATCAGCCCCAGCATTTT. This codes for CASSLGGGTNQPQHF. Supplemented by reference TRBV7-9 and TRBJ1-5, the full variable domain reads DTGVSQNPRHKITKRGQNVTFRCDPISEHNRLYWYRQTLGQGPEFLTYFQNEAQLEKSRLLSDRFSAERPKGSFSTLEIQRTEQGDSAMYLCASSLGGGTNQPQHFGDGTRLSIL.

The gene calls are TRBV7-9 and TRBJ2-3; no firm D call. V lost 3 bases to trimming and J lost 0 bases, with 7 bases between them. The V gene's germline CDR1 is SEHNR and CDR2 FQNEAQ (reference sequence). The CDR3 spans 14 residues. The CDR3 region is CASSLAASTDTQYF. Here the CDR3 DNA reads TGTGCCAGCAGCTTGGCGGCTAGCACAGATACGCAGTATTTT. Variable domain in full (rest from reference TRBV7-9 and TRBJ2-3): DTGVSQNPRHKITKRGQNVTFRCDPISEHNRLYWYRQTLGQGPEFLTYFQNEAQLEKSRLLSDRFSAERPKGSFSTLEIQRTEQGDSAMYLCASSLAASTDTQYFGPGTRLTVL.

This chain links TRBV5-1 with TRBJ2-3; D uncertain. Germline lookup yields CDR1 SGHRS and CDR2 YFSETQ. The CDR3 extends over 16 amino acids. The V end was cut by 0 bases, the J end by 1 base, with 12 bases between. The CDR3 sequence is CASSLGGELGTDTQYF. The CDR3 DNA sequence: TGCGCCAGCAGCTTGGGTGGGGAATTGGGCACAGATACGCAGTATTTT.

This chain connects TRBV5-1 to TRBJ1-5, with D hard to call. V was shortened by 1 base and J by 6 bases, with 11 bases between the two germline ends. The CDR3 is made up of 14 amino acids. Looked up from germline, CDR1 is SGHRS and CDR2 is YFSETQ. CDR3 in amino acids: CASSLQGGSQPQHF. The CDR3 DNA follows: TGCGCCAGCAGCTTGCAAGGAGGGAGTCAGCCCCAGCATTTT.

The chain combines TRBV5-1 with TRBJ2-3; TRBD2 is a possible D gene (6 bases). Trimming removed 4 bases from V and 7 bases from J, with 7 bases in between. The CDR3 is made up of 11 amino acids. Germline CDR1 reads SGHRS; CDR2 reads YFSETQ. CDR3 in amino acids: CASSGGNTQYF. The CDR3, as DNA: TGCGCCAGCAGCGGGGGGAATACGCAGTATTTT.

The chain carries TRBV11-3 and TRBJ2-2, with D unclear. V was cut by 6 bases and J by 1 base, with 9 bases left in between. The CDR3 consists of 14 residues. Germline CDR1 reads SGHNT; CDR2 reads YENEEA. Written as DNA, the CDR3 is TGTGCCAGCAGTCAAGGGCAGAACACCGGGGAGCTGTTTTTT. This gives the protein CASSQGQNTGELFF.

The V and J genes are TRBV30 and TRBJ1-2; unclear D gene. V lost 1 base to trimming and J lost 2 bases, with 11 bases between them. The CDR3 has 14 amino acids. CDR1 is GTSNPN and CDR2 is SVGIG in the germline V gene (reference sequence). DNA for the CDR3: TGTGCCTGGAGTGGGTTTCTAGAGAACTATGGCTACACCTTC. Its translation: CAWSGFLENYGYTF.

CDR3 loop: CASSDGLAATDTQYF. DNA of the CDR3: TGTGCCAGCAGTGACGGGCTAGCGGCCACAGATACGCAGTATTTT. The J gene is TRBJ2-3, the V gene TRBV6-4; 7 nucleotides match TRBD2. The V gene's germline CDR1 is MRHNA and CDR2 SNTAGT. Unmatched junction bases numbered 4, after V lost 2 bases and J lost 2 bases. CDR3 length equals 15 residues.

The chain joins TRBV18 to TRBJ2-7; D uncertain. This CDR3 is 14 amino acids long. CDR1 is KGHSH, CDR2 LQKENI, per germline. V lost 2 bases, J lost 0 bases, and 8 bases lay in between. In DNA form, the CDR3 reads TGTGCCAGCTCACCAATCTCGACCTCCTACGAGCAGTACTTC. This sequence encodes CASSPISTSYEQYF.

V gene TRBV7-2 combines with J gene TRBJ1-2, with TRBD1 as a possible D gene (6 bases). The germline gives CDR1 SGHTA, CDR2 FQGNSA. The CDR3 spans 14 residues. The V end lost 5 bases, the J end lost 4 bases, and 14 bases lay between the germline ends. CDR3 in DNA: TGTGCCAGCAGCCCTGGACAGAACGTCTATGGCTACACCTTC. Translation: CASSPGQNVYGYTF.

V gene TRBV7-9 combines with J gene TRBJ2-5; tentatively, D is TRBD1 (6 bases). The V and J ends lost 0 bases and 3 bases respectively, with 11 bases between them. This CDR3 is built from 15 residues. From germline, CDR1 is SEHNR and CDR2 FQNEAQ (reference sequence). CDR3 in amino acids: CASSLAQAGEETQYF. CDR3 bases: TGTGCCAGCAGCTTAGCGCAGGCAGGGGAAGAGACCCAGTACTTC.

The rearrangement joins TRBV12-3 or TRBV12-4 to TRBJ1-3; D remains unclear. The CDR3 runs 11 residues. CDR3 region: CAGGLRDTIYF. In DNA form, the CDR3 reads TGTGCTGGTGGGTTGCGAGACACCATATATTTT.